Listed here are 22 T cell receptor beta chains from one sample, sequenced in a study of CD8+CD57+ T cells in acquired aplastic anemia. All sequencing subjects had displayed CD8+CD57+ cell expansion on flow cytometry. Profiles of TCR beta VDJ and CDR3 were generated from a genomic DNA template. TCRdb re-called the reads through MiXCR, storing one row per CDR3 protein. The table records just over 450,000 distinct CDR3 sequences, around a third of them present only once. Sequencing was carried out using sorted CD4+, CD8+, or CD8+CD57+ T cells (not recorded which) from PBMCs. Receptors were obtained from a human donor with aplastic anemia.

In its sample, this clonotype was seen a few times. V is TRBV6-4 and J is TRBJ1-1, with D unclear. CDR3 size: 16 residues. The ends were cut back, 2 bases at V and 6 bases at J, with 19 bases in the middle. Germline-derived CDR1 and CDR2 are MRHNA and SNTAGT. DNA of the CDR3: TGTGCCAGCAGTGACCTCGTACAGTCAAACGTGCCTGAAGCTTTCTTT. It translates to CASSDLVQSNVPEAFF.

This clonotype was detected ten times or more. The J gene is TRBJ2-1, the V gene TRBV19; a possible D gene is TRBD1 (5 bases). The CDR3 length is 9 residues. Germline CDR1 and CDR2: LNHDA and SQIVND (reference sequence). Trimming took 11 bases from V and 10 from J, leaving 9 bases between them. The chain's CDR3 is CAAGQEQFF. The CDR3 DNA is TGTGCCGCTGGACAAGAGCAGTTCTTC.

This clonotype was detected ten times or more. J is TRBJ1-4 and V is TRBV15; D remains unclear. The ends were cut back, 1 base at V and 7 bases at J, with 7 bases in the middle. This CDR3 contains 13 residues. Germline values: CDR1 LNHNV, CDR2 YYDKDF (reference sequence). CDR3 residues: CATSRGPGEKLFF. In nucleotides, the CDR3 is TGTGCCACCAGCAGAGGTCCCGGTGAAAAACTGTTTTTT.

V and J are TRBV5-1 and TRBJ2-1; 10 bases fit TRBD2. Germline V lookup: CDR1 SGHRS, CDR2 YFSETQ. The CDR3 loop spans 16 amino acids. The V gene end was trimmed by 0 bases and the J gene end by 5 bases; junction bases not matched to a gene: 5. The chain's CDR3 is CASSLAGTSVNNEQFF. CDR3 nucleotides: TGCGCCAGCAGCTTGGCCGGGACTAGCGTTAACAATGAGCAGTTCTTC.

This clonotype was picked up a small number of times. Being one base from a much bigger clone, this may be a read error. The CDR3 bases are TGTGCCAGTAGTATCCTCGGTGCGGAACCGTTTTTT. This translates into CASSILGAEPFF. V gene TRBV19 combines with J gene TRBJ1-4; D gene ambiguous. Trimming took off 3 bases at V and 16 bases at J, with 15 bases between the two ends. Germline values: CDR1 LNHDA, CDR2 SQIVND (reference sequence). This CDR3 is built from 12 residues.

This clonotype was detected only a few times. A read error may explain this, as a much larger clone is one base away. The DNA of the CDR3 is TGTGTCAGCAGGTCTGGGGAGACCCAGTACTTC. Amino acid sequence: CVSRSGETQYF. The chain carries TRBV7-9 and TRBJ2-5; D gene ambiguous. This CDR3 has 11 residues. Looked up from germline, CDR1 is SEHNR and CDR2 is FQNEAQ (reference sequence).

A remark on this clonotype: One end of the junction is discordant with germline, which a read error may explain. The chain couples TRBV10-3 to TRBJ2-5, with D possibly being TRBD1 (6 bases). The CDR3 has 15 amino acids. CDR1 is ENHRY and CDR2 is SYGVKD in the germline V gene. The DNA of the CDR3 is TGTGCCAGCAGTTTGAACAGGGTGCGTAGGGAGACCCAGTACTTC. The encoded protein is CASSLNRVRRETQYF.

Note on this clonotype: Lacking the conserved final phenylalanine or tryptophan, this CDR3 likely reflects a read error. V is TRBV4-3 and J is TRBJ2-7, with a possible D match to TRBD1 (7 bases). The length of the CDR3 is 14 residues. V lost 4 bases, J lost 3 bases, and 13 bases lay in between. CDR1 is LGHNA and CDR2 is YSLEER in the germline V gene. The CDR3 DNA is TGCGCCAGCAGCCCAAGACAGGGACTCTACGAGCAGTACCTC. Its translation: CASSPRQGLYEQYL.

This clonotype was detected only a few times. The chain recombines TRBV20-1 with TRBJ2-5, with TRBD1 as a possible D gene (5 bases). Germline V lookup: CDR1 DFQATT, CDR2 SNEGSKA (reference sequence). CDR3 length: 14 residues. Trimming stripped 3 bases from V and 2 bases from J, with 13 bases between. CDR3 protein: CSASDYRSQETQYF. The CDR3, as DNA: TGCAGTGCTAGCGATTACAGGTCGCAAGAGACCCAGTACTTC.

This clonotype was seen a handful of times. This chain links TRBV6-1 with TRBJ2-2; the match to TRBD2 covers 8 bases. CDR3 size: 15 residues. V lost 6 bases and J lost 4; bases outside the gene matches: 7. Germline CDR1 reads MNHNS; CDR2 reads SASEGT. The CDR3 nucleotides read TGTGCCAGCAGATCCGGGACTAGTGTCACCGGGGAGCTGTTTTTT. Its translation: CASRSGTSVTGELFF.

This clonotype showed up just a few times. V gene TRBV11-2 combines with J gene TRBJ1-1; a possible D gene is TRBD1 (6 bases). V lost 7 bases, J lost 4 bases, and 16 bases lay in between. The CDR3 totals 14 residues. Germline loops: CDR1 SGHAT, CDR2 FQNNGV. CDR3 protein: CASNPAGAATEAFF. The CDR3, as DNA: TGTGCCAGCAATCCAGCAGGGGCCGCCACTGAAGCTTTCTTT.

This clonotype has a single count. The junction differs from germline at one of its ends, possibly a read error. The chain carries TRBV7-3 and TRBJ1-2; maybe TRBD1 (5 bases). CDR1 is SGHTA and CDR2 is FQGTGA in the germline V gene. This CDR3 is built from 15 residues. The CDR3 DNA is TGTGCCAGCAGCGAGGATGAGGGGCAATACTCTGGCTACATCTTC. This sequence encodes CASSEDEGQYSGYIF. Variable domain in full (rest from reference TRBV7-3 and TRBJ1-2): GAGVSQTPSNKVTEKGKYVELRCDPISGHTALYWYRQSLGQGPEFLIYFQGTGAADDSGLPNDRFFAVRPEGSVSTLKIQRTERGDSAVYLCASSEDEGQYSGYIFGSGTRLTVV.

The rearrangement joins TRBV20-1 to TRBJ2-7, with a tentative D call TRBD1 (6 bases). CDR3 length equals 13 residues. Trimming left V 4 bases short and J 3 bases short, with 13 bases between. The germline gives CDR1 DFQATT, CDR2 SNEGSKA (reference sequence). CDR3 protein: CSAIGQSYYEQYF. For the CDR3, the DNA is TGCAGTGCTATAGGACAGAGCTACTACGAGCAGTACTTC.

The gene calls are TRBV12-3 or TRBV12-4 and TRBJ2-3; D not certain. The length of the CDR3 is 15 residues. The V end was cut by 3 bases, the J end by 2 bases, with 12 bases between. The CDR3 sequence is CASSFASRPTDTQYF. In nucleotides, the CDR3 is TGTGCCAGCAGTTTCGCTTCTAGACCCACAGATACGCAGTATTTT.

This clonotype was recorded a few times. The chain employs TRBV7-8 and TRBJ2-5, with 13 bases aligning to TRBD2. The CDR3 runs 17 residues. The V and J ends lost 5 bases and 5 bases, in that order; junction bases with no gene match: 11. Germline values: CDR1 SGHVS, CDR2 FQNEAQ. The CDR3 nucleotides read TGTGCCAGCAGCCAGACTAGCGGGGGGCCCAAGCTGGAGACCCAGTACTTC. Its translation: CASSQTSGGPKLETQYF.

This clonotype was counted between two and nine times. V and J are TRBV19 and TRBJ1-1; possible D gene TRBD1, 5 bases. Trimming stripped 6 bases from V and 5 bases from J, with 16 bases between. The CDR3 sequence is 14 residues long. CDR1 and CDR2 from the germline V gene are LNHDA and SQIVND (reference sequence). The CDR3 is CASSPWGVGTEAFF. DNA for the CDR3: TGTGCCAGTAGCCCTTGGGGGGTCGGGACTGAAGCTTTCTTT.

The chain has TRBV10-3 and TRBJ1-2; 7 bases are a match to TRBD1. The CDR3 length is 14 residues. J gave up 7 bases and V 5 bases, and 10 bases lay outside the gene matches. Germline assignment: CDR1 ENHRY and CDR2 SYGVKD. CDR3 in DNA: TGTGCCATCAGTACGACAGGGAGCGTTCGTGGCTACACCTTC. Translated: CAISTTGSVRGYTF.

This clonotype was seen a handful of times. This chain uses TRBV4-2 with TRBJ2-7, with 9 bases lining up with TRBD1. Germline CDR1 and CDR2: LGHNA and YNFKEQ. This CDR3 has 17 residues. The V gene end was trimmed by 0 bases and the J gene end by 3 bases; junction bases not matched to a gene: 9. The CDR3: CASSQDTTGGDSYEQYF. In DNA form, the CDR3 reads TGTGCCAGCAGCCAAGACACTACAGGGGGCGATAGCTACGAGCAGTACTTC.

The chain joins TRBV29-1 to TRBJ2-7; D remains ambiguous. The J call may be in error: the DNA end matches TRBJ2-1 better. Germline V gene data show CDR1 as SQVTM and CDR2 as ANQGSEA. The CDR3 sequence is 13 residues long. This CDR3 reads CSVYTTTANEQFF. The DNA of the CDR3 is TGCAGCGTTTATACGACCACCGCTAATGAGCAGTTCTTC.

This clonotype was picked up many times. The chain carries TRBV10-2 and TRBJ1-2, with D perhaps matching TRBD1 (6 bases). The CDR3 is 17 residues long. The germline V gene has CDR1 WSHSY and CDR2 SAAADI. The V end was cut by 0 bases, the J end by 2 bases, with 16 bases between. CDR3 nucleotides: TGCGCCAGCAGTGAGTCGGGACAAGTCAGATCCAACTATGGCTACACCTTC. This sequence encodes CASSESGQVRSNYGYTF.

This clonotype was counted at least ten times. CDR3 sequence (DNA): TGTGCCAGCAGTTTGTCCCGGACAGGGGGTTCACCCCTCCACTTT. This sequence encodes CASSLSRTGGSPLHF. The gene calls are TRBV12-3 or TRBV12-4 and TRBJ1-6, with 10 nucleotides matching TRBD1. Trimming took 3 bases from V and 9 from J; bases not matched to a gene: 5. CDR3 length: 15 amino acids.

This clonotype was counted many times. The chain recombines TRBV15 with TRBJ1-3; D is perhaps TRBD1 (5 bases). Germline CDR1 and CDR2: LNHNV and YYDKDF (reference sequence). V was clipped by 3 bases and J by 8 bases, with 11 bases between them. The CDR3 sequence is 13 residues long. The DNA of the CDR3 is TGTGCCACCAGCAGGGGGCCCGGACACACCATATATTTT. Translated, it gives CATSRGPGHTIYF.